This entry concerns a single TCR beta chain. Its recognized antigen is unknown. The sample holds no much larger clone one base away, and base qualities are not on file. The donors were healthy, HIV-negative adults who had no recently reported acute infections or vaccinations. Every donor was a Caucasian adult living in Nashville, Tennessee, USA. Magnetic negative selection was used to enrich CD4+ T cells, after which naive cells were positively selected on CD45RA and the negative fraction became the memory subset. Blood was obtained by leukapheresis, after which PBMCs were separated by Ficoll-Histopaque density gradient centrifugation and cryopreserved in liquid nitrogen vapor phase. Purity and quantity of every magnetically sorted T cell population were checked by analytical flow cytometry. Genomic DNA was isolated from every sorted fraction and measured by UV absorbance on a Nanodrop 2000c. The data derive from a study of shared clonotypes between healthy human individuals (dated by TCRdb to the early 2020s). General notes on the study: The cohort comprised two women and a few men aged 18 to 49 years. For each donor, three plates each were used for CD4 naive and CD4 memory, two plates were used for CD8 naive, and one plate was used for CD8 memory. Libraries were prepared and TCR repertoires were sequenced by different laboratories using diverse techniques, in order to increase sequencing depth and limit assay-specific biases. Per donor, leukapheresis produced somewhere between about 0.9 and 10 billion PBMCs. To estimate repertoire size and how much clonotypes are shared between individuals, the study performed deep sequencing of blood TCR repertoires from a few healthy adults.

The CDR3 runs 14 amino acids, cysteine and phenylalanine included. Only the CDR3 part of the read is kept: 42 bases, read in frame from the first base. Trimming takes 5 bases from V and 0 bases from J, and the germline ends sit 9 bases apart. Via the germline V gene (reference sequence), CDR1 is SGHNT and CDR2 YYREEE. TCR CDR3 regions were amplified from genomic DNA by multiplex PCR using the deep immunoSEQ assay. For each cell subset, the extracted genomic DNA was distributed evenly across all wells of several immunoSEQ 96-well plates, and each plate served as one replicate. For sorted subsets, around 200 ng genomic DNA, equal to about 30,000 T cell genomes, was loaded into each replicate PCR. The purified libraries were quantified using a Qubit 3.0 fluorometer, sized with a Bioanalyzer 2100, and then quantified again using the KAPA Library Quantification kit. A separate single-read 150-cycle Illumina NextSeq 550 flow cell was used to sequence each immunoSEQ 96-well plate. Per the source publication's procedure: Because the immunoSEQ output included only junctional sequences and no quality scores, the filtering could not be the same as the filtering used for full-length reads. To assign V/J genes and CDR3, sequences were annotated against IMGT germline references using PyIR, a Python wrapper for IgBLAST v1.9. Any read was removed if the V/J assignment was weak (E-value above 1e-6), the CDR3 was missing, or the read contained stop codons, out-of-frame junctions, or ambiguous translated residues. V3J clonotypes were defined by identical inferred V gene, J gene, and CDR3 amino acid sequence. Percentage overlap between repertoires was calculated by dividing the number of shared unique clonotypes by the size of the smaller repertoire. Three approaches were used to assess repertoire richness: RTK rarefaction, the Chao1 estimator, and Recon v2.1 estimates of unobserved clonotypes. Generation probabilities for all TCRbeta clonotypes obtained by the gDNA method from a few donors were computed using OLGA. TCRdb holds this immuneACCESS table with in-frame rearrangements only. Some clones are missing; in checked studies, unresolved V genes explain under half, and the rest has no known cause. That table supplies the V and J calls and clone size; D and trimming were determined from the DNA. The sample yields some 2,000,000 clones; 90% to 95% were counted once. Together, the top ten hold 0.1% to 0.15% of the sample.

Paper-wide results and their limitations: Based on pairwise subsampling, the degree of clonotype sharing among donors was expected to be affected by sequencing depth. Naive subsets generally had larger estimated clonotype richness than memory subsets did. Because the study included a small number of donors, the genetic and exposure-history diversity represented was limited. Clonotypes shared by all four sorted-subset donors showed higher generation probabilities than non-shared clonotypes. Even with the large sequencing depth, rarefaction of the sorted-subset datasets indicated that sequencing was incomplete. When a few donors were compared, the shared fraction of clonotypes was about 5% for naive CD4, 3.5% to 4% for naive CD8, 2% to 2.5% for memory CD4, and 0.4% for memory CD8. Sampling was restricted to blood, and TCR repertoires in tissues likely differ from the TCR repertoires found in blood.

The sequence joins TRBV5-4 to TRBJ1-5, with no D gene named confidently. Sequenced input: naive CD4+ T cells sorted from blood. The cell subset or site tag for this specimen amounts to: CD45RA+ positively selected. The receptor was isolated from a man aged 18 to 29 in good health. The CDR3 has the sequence CASSTRGSNQPQHF. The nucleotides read TGTGCCAGCAGTACGCGGGGTAGCAATCAGCCCCAGCATTTT.